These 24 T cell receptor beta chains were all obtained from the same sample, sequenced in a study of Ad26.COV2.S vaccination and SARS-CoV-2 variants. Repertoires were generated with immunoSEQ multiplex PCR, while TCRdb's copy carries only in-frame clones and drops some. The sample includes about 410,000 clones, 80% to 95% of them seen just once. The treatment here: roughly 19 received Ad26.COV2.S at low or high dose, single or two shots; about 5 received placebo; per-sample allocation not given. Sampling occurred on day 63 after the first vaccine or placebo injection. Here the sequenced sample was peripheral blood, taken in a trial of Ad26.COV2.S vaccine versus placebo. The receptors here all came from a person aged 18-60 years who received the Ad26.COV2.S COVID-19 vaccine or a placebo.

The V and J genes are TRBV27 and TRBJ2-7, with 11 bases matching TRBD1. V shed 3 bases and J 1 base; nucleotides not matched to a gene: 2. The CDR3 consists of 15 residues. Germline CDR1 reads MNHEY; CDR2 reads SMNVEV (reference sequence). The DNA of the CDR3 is TGTGCCAGCAGTTTCGGGACAGGGGGTTCCTACGAGCAGTACTTC. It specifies CASSFGTGGSYEQYF.

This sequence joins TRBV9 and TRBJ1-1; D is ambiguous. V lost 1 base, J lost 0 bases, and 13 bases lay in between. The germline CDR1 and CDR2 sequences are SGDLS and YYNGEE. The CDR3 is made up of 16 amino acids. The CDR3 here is CASSVNTRGMNTEAFF. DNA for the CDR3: TGTGCCAGCAGCGTAAACACCCGGGGTATGAACACTGAAGCTTTCTTT.

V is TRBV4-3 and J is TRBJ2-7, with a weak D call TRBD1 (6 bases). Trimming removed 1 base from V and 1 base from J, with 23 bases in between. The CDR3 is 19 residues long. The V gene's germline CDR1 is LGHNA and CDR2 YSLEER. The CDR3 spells CASSQGRRGRLITSYEQYF. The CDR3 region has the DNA TGCGCCAGCAGCCAAGGCCGCAGGGGCCGTCTGATTACATCCTACGAGCAGTACTTC.

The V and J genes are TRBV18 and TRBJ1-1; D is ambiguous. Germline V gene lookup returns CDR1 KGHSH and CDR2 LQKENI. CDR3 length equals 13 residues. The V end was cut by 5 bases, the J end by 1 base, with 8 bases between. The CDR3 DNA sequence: TGTGCCAGCTCAGAATCGGGGAACACTGAAGCTTTCTTT. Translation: CASSESGNTEAFF. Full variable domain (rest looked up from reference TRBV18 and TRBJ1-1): NAGVMQNPRHLVRRRGQEARLRCSPMKGHSHVYWYRQLPEEGLKFMVYLQKENIIDESGMPKERFSAEFPKEGPSILRIQQVVRGDSAAYFCASSESGNTEAFFGQGTRLTVV.

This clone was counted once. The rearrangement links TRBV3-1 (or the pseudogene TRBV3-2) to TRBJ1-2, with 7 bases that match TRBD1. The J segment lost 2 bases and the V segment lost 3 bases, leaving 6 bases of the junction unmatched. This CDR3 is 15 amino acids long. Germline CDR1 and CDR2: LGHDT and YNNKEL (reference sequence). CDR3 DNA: TGTGCCAGCAGCCATGTACAGGGGTGGAACTATGGCTACACCTTC. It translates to CASSHVQGWNYGYTF.

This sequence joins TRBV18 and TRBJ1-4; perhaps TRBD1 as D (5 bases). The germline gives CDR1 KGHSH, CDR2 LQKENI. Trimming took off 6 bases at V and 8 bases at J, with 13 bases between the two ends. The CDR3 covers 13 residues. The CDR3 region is CASSPRGGEKLFF. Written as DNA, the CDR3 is TGTGCCAGCTCCCCCCGCGGGGGAGAAAAACTGTTTTTT.

CDR3: CASSVTSGGAGTDTQYF. In DNA, the CDR3 is TGCGCCAGCAGCGTAACTTCAGGGGGCGCGGGTACAGATACGCAGTATTTT. V usage is TRBV5-1 and J usage is TRBJ2-3; TRBD1 aligns across 8 bases. CDR1 is SGHRS and CDR2 is YFSETQ in the germline V gene. This CDR3 has 17 amino acids. The junction had 13 bases not matched to a gene; V was cut back by 4 bases and J by 3 bases.

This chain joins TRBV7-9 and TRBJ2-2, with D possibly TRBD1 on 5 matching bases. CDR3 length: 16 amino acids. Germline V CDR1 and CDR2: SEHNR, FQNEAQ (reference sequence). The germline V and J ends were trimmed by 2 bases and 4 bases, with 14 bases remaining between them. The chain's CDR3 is CASSLRAGPSTGELFF. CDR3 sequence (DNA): TGTGCCAGCAGCTTACGGGCAGGGCCAAGCACCGGGGAGCTGTTTTTT.

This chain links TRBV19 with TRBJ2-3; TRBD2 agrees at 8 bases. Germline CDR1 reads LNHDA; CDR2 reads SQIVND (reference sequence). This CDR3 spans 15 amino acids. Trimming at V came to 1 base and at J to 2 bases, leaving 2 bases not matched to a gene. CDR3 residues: CASSIAGGTTDTQYF. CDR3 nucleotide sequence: TGTGCCAGTAGTATAGCGGGGGGGACCACAGATACGCAGTATTTT.

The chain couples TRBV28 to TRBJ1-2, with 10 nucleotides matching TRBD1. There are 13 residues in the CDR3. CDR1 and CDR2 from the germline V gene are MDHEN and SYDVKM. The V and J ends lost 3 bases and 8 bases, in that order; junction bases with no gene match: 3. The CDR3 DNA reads TGTGCCAGCAGTTTGACAGGGGGCAAAGGCTACACCTTC. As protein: CASSLTGGKGYTF.

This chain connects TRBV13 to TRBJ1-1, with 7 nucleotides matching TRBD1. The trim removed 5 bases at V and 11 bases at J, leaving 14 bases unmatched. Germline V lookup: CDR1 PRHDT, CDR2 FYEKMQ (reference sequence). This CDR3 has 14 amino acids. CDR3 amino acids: CASSRQDRASGAFF. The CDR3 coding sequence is TGTGCCAGCAGCAGGCAAGACAGGGCCAGCGGGGCTTTCTTT.

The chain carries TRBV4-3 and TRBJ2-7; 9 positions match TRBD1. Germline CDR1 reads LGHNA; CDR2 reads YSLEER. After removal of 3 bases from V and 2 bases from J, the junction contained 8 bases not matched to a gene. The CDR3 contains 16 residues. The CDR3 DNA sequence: TGCGCCAGCAGCCAGGGGACAGGGAGACGGGCCTACGAGCAGTACTTC. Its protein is CASSQGTGRRAYEQYF.

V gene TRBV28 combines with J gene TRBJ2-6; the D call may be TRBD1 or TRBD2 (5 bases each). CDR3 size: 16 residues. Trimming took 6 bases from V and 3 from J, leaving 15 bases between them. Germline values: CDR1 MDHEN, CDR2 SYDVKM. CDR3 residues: CASSPSPRGGANVLTF. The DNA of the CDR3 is TGTGCCAGCAGCCCTAGTCCGAGGGGTGGGGCCAACGTCCTGACTTTC.

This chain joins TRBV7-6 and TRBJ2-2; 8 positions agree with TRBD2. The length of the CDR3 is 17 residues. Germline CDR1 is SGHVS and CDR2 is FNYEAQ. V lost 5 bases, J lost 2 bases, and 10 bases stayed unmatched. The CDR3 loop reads CASSHKTGGPNTGELFF. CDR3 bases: TGTGCCAGCAGCCACAAAACGGGGGGGCCTAACACCGGGGAGCTGTTTTTT.

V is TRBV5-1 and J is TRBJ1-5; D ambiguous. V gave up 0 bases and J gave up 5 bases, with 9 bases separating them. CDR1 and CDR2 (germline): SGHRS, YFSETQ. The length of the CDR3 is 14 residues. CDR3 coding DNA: TGCGCCAGCAGCTTGGGGGAGGGAGATCAGCCCCAGCATTTT. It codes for CASSLGEGDQPQHF.

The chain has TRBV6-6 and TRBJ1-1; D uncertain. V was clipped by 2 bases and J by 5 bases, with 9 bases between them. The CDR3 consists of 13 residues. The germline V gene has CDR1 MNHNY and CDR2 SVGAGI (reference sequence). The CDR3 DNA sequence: TGTGCCAGCAGTTACCTGGGTGCGACTGAAGCTTTCTTT. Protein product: CASSYLGATEAFF.

As DNA, the CDR3 is TGTGCCAGCAGTTTATCGGCCCCCACAGATACGCAGTATTTT. Encoded protein: CASSLSAPTDTQYF. V usage is TRBV27 and J usage is TRBJ2-3; D uncertain. CDR3 size: 14 residues. Germline CDR1 is MNHEY and CDR2 is SMNVEV (reference sequence). V was trimmed by 0 bases and J by 2 bases, leaving 6 bases between them.

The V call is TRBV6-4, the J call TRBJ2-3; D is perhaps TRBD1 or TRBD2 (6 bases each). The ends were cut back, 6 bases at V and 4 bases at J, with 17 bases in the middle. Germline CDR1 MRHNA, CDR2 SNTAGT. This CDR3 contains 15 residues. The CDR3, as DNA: TGTGCCAGCAGCCCGGGGCAGGGGAGGCCAGATACGCAGTATTTT. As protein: CASSPGQGRPDTQYF.

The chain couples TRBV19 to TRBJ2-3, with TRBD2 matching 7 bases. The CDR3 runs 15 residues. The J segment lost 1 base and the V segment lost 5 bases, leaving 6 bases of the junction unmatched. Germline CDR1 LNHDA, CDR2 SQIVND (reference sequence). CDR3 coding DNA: TGTGCCAGTAGTGCCGGGACTATCGGCACAGATACGCAGTATTTT. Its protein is CASSAGTIGTDTQYF.

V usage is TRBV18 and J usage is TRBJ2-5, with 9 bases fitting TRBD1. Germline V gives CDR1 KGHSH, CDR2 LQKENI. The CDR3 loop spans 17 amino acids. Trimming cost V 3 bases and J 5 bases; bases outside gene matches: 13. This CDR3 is CASSPPAPGQGLETQYF. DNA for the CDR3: TGTGCCAGCTCACCTCCTGCACCGGGACAGGGTTTGGAGACCCAGTACTTC.

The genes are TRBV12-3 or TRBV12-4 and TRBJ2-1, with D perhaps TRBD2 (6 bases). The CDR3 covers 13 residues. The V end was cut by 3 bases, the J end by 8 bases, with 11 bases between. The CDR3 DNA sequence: TGTGCCAGCAGTTTTCCCCCGGGGGATGAGCAGTTCTTC. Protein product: CASSFPPGDEQFF.

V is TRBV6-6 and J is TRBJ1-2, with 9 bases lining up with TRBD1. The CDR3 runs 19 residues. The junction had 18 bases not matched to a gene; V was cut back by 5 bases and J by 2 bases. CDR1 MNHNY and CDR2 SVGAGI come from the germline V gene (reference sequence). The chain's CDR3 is CASSPRITGGASGNYGYTF. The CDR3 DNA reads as TGTGCCAGCAGTCCTAGAATAACAGGGGGCGCATCGGGGAACTATGGCTACACCTTC.

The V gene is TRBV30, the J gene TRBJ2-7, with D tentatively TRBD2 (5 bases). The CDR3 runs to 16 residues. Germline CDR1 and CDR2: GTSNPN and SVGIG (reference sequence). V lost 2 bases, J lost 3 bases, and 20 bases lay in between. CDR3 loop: CAWSLRSGMRNYEQYF. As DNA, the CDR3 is TGTGCCTGGAGTCTCAGGTCCGGGATGAGGAACTACGAGCAGTACTTC.

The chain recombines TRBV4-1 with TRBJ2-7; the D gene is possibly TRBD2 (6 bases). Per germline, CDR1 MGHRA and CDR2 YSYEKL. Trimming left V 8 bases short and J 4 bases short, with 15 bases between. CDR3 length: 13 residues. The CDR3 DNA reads TGCGCCAGCGCAGTCGAGGCGGGGTACGAGCAGTACTTC. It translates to CASAVEAGYEQYF.